One sample yielded the 12 T cell receptor beta chains listed below, sequenced in a study of cytomegalovirus exposure and HLA in healthy donors. The study ran its PCR with 60 Vbeta and 13 Jbeta primers. Measured with immunoSEQ multiplex PCR; TCRdb has only the in-frame clones, and not every one. This sample has some 140,000 clones, with around 79% found just once. Source material: PBMCs. Receptor source: a young man in good health and CMV-seronegative.

This clone was recorded a few times. This chain links TRBV5-5 with TRBJ2-7; 8 bases map to TRBD1. The CDR3 extends over 15 amino acids. Per the germline V gene, CDR1 is SGHKS and CDR2 is YYEKEE (reference sequence). Losses at the gene ends were 4 bases for V and 2 bases for J; bases not matched to a gene: 8. CDR3: CASSPEWTGPYEQYF. DNA for the CDR3: TGTGCCAGCAGCCCAGAGTGGACAGGGCCCTACGAGCAGTACTTC.

This clone was detected once. The chain is built from TRBV5-5 and TRBJ2-5, with D possibly being TRBD1 (6 bases). The CDR3 extends over 16 amino acids. The V and J ends lost 1 base and 5 bases respectively, with 18 bases between them. Germline V CDR1 and CDR2: SGHKS, YYEKEE (reference sequence). The CDR3 DNA is TGTGCCAGCAGCTTGATAAGGGCAGGGGCTATGGAGACCCAGTACTTC. Encoded protein: CASSLIRAGAMETQYF.

The chain uses TRBV2 and TRBJ1-6, with D perhaps matching TRBD1 (5 bases). Germline CDR1 is SNHLY and CDR2 is FYNNEI. The ends were cut back, 5 bases at V and 0 bases at J, with 11 bases in the middle. The CDR3 has 16 residues. As DNA, the CDR3 is TGTGCCAGCAGTCTCAGGGATAGCTCCTATAATTCACCCCTCCACTTT. Translating it yields CASSLRDSSYNSPLHF.

The chain joins TRBV7-2 to TRBJ2-5; perhaps TRBD1 as D (5 bases). V shed 4 bases and J shed 5 bases, with 17 bases lying between them. Germline CDR1 reads SGHTA; CDR2 reads FQGNSA. This CDR3 comprises 15 residues. The CDR3 here is CASSYLTAWDETQYF. For the CDR3, the DNA is TGTGCCAGCAGCTACCTGACAGCCTGGGATGAGACCCAGTACTTC.

This chain connects TRBV6-5 to TRBJ2-7; a possible D gene is TRBD2 (6 bases). V dropped 6 bases and J dropped 2 bases, with 11 bases sitting between them. The CDR3 has 13 amino acids. The germline V gene encodes CDR1 MNHEY and CDR2 SVGAGI. The CDR3 loop is CASSPRGTYEQYF. The CDR3 region has the DNA TGTGCCAGCAGCCCCCGGGGGACCTACGAGCAGTACTTC.

The chain joins TRBV11-3 to TRBJ2-1; D possibly corresponds to TRBD2 (5 bases). CDR1 SGHNT and CDR2 YENEEA come from the germline V gene. With 5 bases removed from V and 8 bases from J, the gap between germline ends came to 16 bases. The CDR3 runs to 14 residues. The CDR3 loop reads CASSKGLARDEQFF. CDR3 DNA: TGTGCCAGCAGCAAGGGCCTGGCGAGGGATGAGCAGTTCTTC.

This chain links TRBV4-3 with TRBJ2-7; tentatively, D is TRBD1 (5 bases). Germline V lookup: CDR1 LGHNA, CDR2 YSLEER. The CDR3 is 14 residues long. V gave up 1 base and J gave up 3 bases, with 10 bases separating them. The CDR3 nucleotides are TGCGCCAGCAGCCAAGTAAGGGGTGGCTACGAGCAGTACTTC. Translating it yields CASSQVRGGYEQYF.

This clone was observed once. V is TRBV11-2 and J is TRBJ2-7, with 10 bases fitting TRBD1. The CDR3 is made up of 14 amino acids. After removal of 2 bases from V and 6 bases from J, the junction contained 4 bases not matched to a gene. Germline V lookup: CDR1 SGHAT, CDR2 FQNNGV. DNA of the CDR3: TGTGCCAGCAGCTTACGGGACAGGGGTCTCGAGCAGTACTTC. Translating gives CASSLRDRGLEQYF. The entire variable domain, with the rest obtained from reference TRBV11-2 and TRBJ2-7, is as follows: EAGVAQSPRYKIIEKRQSVAFWCNPISGHATLYWYQQILGQGPKLLIQFQNNGVVDDSQLPKDRFSAERLKGVDSTLKIQPAKLEDSAVYLCASSLRDRGLEQYFGPGTRLTVT.

This clone was found once. This chain connects TRBV5-8 to TRBJ2-5; D is possibly TRBD2 (6 bases). CDR1 is SGHTS and CDR2 is YDEGEE in the germline V gene. The CDR3 covers 15 residues. The V end was cut by 5 bases, the J end by 5 bases, with 19 bases between. CDR3 sequence (DNA): TGTGCCAGCAGTTCGCCGGGACTCTTTAGGGAGACCCAGTACTTC. The encoded protein is CASSSPGLFRETQYF. Using reference TRBV5-8 and TRBJ2-5 for the parts outside the CDR3, the full variable domain is EAGVTQSPTHLIKTRGQQATLRCSPISGHTSVYWYQQALGLGLQFLLWYDEGEERNRGNFPPRFSGRQFPNYSSELNVNALELEDSALYLCASSSPGLFRETQYFGPGTRLLVL.

The J gene is TRBJ1-2, the V gene TRBV2; D not resolved. Trimming removed 7 bases at V and 8 bases at J, with 14 bases between. CDR1 is SNHLY, CDR2 FYNNEI, per germline. The CDR3 loop spans 12 amino acids. The CDR3: CASNNSPGGYTF. The CDR3, as DNA: TGTGCCAGCAACAACAGTCCGGGGGGCTACACCTTC.

The J gene is TRBJ1-2, the V gene TRBV6-1; TRBD1 agrees at 10 bases. The trim removed 8 bases at V and 8 bases at J, leaving 8 bases unmatched. This CDR3 has 13 amino acids. CDR1 is MNHNS and CDR2 is SASEGT in the germline V gene. This chain's CDR3 is CASSGTGAGGYTF. CDR3 DNA: TGTGCCAGCTCTGGGACAGGGGCTGGGGGCTACACCTTC.

The chain combines TRBV5-4 with TRBJ1-2; a possible D gene is TRBD1 (6 bases). The CDR3 has 13 amino acids. Germline V lookup: CDR1 SGHNT, CDR2 YYREEE (reference sequence). With 4 bases removed from V and 1 base from J, the gap between germline ends came to 8 bases. This CDR3 is CASSQDSNYGYTF. CDR3 nucleotides: TGTGCCAGCAGCCAGGACAGTAACTATGGCTACACCTTC.